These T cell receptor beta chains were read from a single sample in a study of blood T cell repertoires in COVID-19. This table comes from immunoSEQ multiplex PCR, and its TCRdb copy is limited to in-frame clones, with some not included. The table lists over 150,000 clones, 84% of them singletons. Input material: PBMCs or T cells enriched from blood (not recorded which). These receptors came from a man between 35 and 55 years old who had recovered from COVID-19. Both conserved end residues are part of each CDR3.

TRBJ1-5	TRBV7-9	CASSIEWNQPQHF
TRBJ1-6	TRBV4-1	CASSQEGLVGYSPLHF
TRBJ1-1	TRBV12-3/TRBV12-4	CASSFAGFTEAFF
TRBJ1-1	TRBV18	CASTAGPTMNTEAFF
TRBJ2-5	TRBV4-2	CASSQATTGGDETQYF
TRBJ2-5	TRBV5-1	CASSLGGRGRRETQYF
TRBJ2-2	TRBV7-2	CASSLIAGDRTGELFF
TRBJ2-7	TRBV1	CTSSQVKRRREQYF
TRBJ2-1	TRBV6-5	CASNQGGVHEQFF
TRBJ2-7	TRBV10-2	CASRRQGAYEQYF
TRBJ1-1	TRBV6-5	CASSRTVNTEAFF
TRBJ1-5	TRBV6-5	CASSFDRKQPQHF
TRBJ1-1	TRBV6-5	CASSFNTGTEAFF
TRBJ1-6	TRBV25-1	CASSDPGQRAPLHF